This paragraph reports one TCR beta chain. Trimming removed 2 bases from V and 2 bases from J, with 12 bases in between. Germline-derived CDR1 and CDR2 are KGHSH and LQKENI. The CDR3 runs to 16 residues. This record belongs to a study of OX40 agonist ivuxolimab in advanced cancers. Sequencing used immunoSEQ multiplex PCR; TCRdb keeps in-frame clones, though not all of them. The sample includes tens of thousands of clones, over 70% of them seen just once. The V call is TRBV18, the J call TRBJ1-4; D is unresolved. The origin of this receptor is an adult with an advanced solid tumor such as melanoma, head and neck, liver or kidney cancer. Sequenced material: CD4+ or CD8+ T cells sorted from blood, taken in a trial of the OX40 agonist ivuxolimab. This chain's CDR3 is CASSPMTVGTNEKLFF. CDR3 sequence (DNA): TGTGCCAGCTCACCAATGACCGTCGGGACTAATGAAAAACTGTTTTTT. The full variable domain, in which reference TRBV18 and TRBJ1-4 provide the parts outside the CDR3, is NAGVMQNPRHLVRRRGQEARLRCSPMKGHSHVYWYRQLPEEGLKFMVYLQKENIIDESGMPKERFSAEFPKEGPSILRIQQVVRGDSAAYFCASSPMTVGTNEKLFFGSGTQLSVL.